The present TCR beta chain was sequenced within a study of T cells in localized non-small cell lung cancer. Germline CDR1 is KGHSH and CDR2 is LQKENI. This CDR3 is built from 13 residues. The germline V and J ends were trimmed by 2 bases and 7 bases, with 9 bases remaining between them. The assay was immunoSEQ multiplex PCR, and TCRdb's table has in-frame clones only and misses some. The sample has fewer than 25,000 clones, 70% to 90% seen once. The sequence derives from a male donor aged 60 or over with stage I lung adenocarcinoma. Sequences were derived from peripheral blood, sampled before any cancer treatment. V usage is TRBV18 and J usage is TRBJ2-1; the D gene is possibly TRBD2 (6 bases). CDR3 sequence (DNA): TGTGCCAGCTCACCATTACGGGGGAATGAGCAGTTCTTC. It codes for CASSPLRGNEQFF.